Listed here is a single TCR beta chain. Per the germline V gene, CDR1 is MNHEY and CDR2 is SVGAGI. The V gene lost 6 bases and the J gene lost 1 base, with 16 bases spanning the gap. The CDR3 spans 15 residues. Recent acute infections and vaccinations were absent in the healthy HIV-negative adult donors. Only Caucasian adults living in Nashville, Tennessee served as donors. This sample is part of a study of shared clonotypes between healthy human individuals. In the study overall: Contributing individuals were two females and three males aged 18 to 49.

The repertoire was sequenced with immunoSEQ multiplex PCR; TCRdb's copy has only in-frame clones and lacks some. The repertoire holds fewer than 600,000 clones, roughly 80% seen once, with about 12% in the top ten. The sample consisted of PBMCs. This sequence was found in a woman between 40 and 50 years old in good health. Some clones in this sample may be carry-over from other donors' samples. The V gene is TRBV6-5, the J gene TRBJ2-7; a possible D gene is TRBD1 (5 bases). The CDR3 nucleotides are TGTGCCAGCAGCAACCAGCAGGGCTCATCCTACGAGCAGTACTTC. Translation: CASSNQQGSSYEQYF.